The sequence of this T cell receptor beta chain was determined in a study of response to subunit inactivated influenza vaccine. Germline CDR1 is SGHAT and CDR2 is FQNNGV. This CDR3 is 15 amino acids long. Trimming stripped 1 base from V and 4 bases from J, with 12 bases between. Regarding the study as a whole: The authors proposed limited new T cell recruitment per seasonal influenza vaccination.

This clonotype occurred a few times. The antigen is unknown. Each CDR3 protein is one row after TCRdb ran MiXCR on the RT-PCR reads. The table lists 550,000 to 650,000 distinct CDR3 sequences, about 11% of them singletons. The TCR originated in a man aged 50-59 years who received an inactivated influenza vaccine. The chain carries TRBV11-2 and TRBJ2-3, with D tentatively TRBD1 or TRBD2 (6 bases each). Sequenced here: PBMCs from blood, sampled on the day of vaccination. CDR3 coding DNA: TGTGCCAGCAGCTTAGGGGGGGCGAGCGCAGATACGCAGTATTTT. Amino acids: CASSLGGASADTQYF.